Below, 12 T cell receptor beta chains from the same sample are listed, as sequenced in a study of T cell changes during pregnancy in multiple sclerosis. Using immunoSEQ multiplex PCR, the repertoire was profiled, and TCRdb retains in-frame clones only, with some absent. The sample includes about 73,000 clones, roughly 92% of them seen just once. This specimen was peripheral blood, taken in the third trimester of pregnancy. Receptor source: a female donor in good health, enrolled as a control in a pregnancy study.

This clone appeared once. The rearrangement uses TRBV5-1 and TRBJ2-5; TRBD2 agrees at 10 bases. The V and J ends lost 3 bases and 4 bases, in that order; junction bases with no gene match: 6. There are 15 residues in the CDR3. Germline CDR1 and CDR2: SGHRS and YFSETQ. The DNA for the CDR3 is TGCGCCAGCAGCTGGGCTAGCGGGAGTGGAGAGACCCAGTACTTC. Translating it yields CASSWASGSGETQYF.

The chain combines TRBV7-2 with TRBJ2-7; D is uncertain. The CDR3 is made up of 13 amino acids. The germline CDR1 and CDR2 sequences are SGHTA and FQGNSA. The ends were cut back, 0 bases at V and 5 bases at J, with 8 bases in the middle. The CDR3, as DNA: TGTGCCAGCAGCTTAGCGGGCTTGGACGAGCAGTACTTC. Translating gives CASSLAGLDEQYF.

The chain couples TRBV6-5 to TRBJ1-3, with unresolved D. The ends were cut back, 4 bases at V and 1 base at J, with 14 bases in the middle. CDR3 length equals 16 residues. The germline V gene encodes CDR1 MNHEY and CDR2 SVGAGI. The CDR3 DNA reads TGTGCCAGCAGTTCTCAATCAGAAATATCTGGAAACACCATATATTTT. It encodes CASSSQSEISGNTIYF.

This clone was counted between two and nine times. This chain joins TRBV13 and TRBJ1-2; D may be TRBD1 (6 bases). This CDR3 comprises 16 residues. Per the germline V gene, CDR1 is PRHDT and CDR2 is FYEKMQ (reference sequence). V dropped 6 bases and J dropped 4 bases, with 21 bases sitting between them. This chain's CDR3 is CASRTSIGQRLYGYTF. CDR3 DNA sequence: TGTGCCAGCAGAACCTCTATTGGACAGAGACTCTATGGCTACACCTTC.

The rearrangement joins TRBV5-6 to TRBJ1-5; no clear D gene. Germline values: CDR1 SGHDT, CDR2 YYEEEE. The CDR3 is made up of 13 amino acids. The V end lost 0 bases, the J end lost 3 bases, and 4 bases lay between the germline ends. The CDR3 loop reads CASSLGYNQPQHF. The CDR3 region has the DNA TGTGCCAGCAGCTTGGGTTACAATCAGCCCCAGCATTTT.

This chain connects TRBV11-2 to TRBJ2-7, with 7 positions matching TRBD1. Germline V gene lookup returns CDR1 SGHAT and CDR2 FQNNGV. Trimming at V came to 6 bases and at J to 2 bases, leaving 10 bases not matched to a gene. This CDR3 has 15 amino acids. CDR3 sequence (DNA): TGTGCCAGCAGAAGACAGGGTCAGGTAACCTACGAGCAGTACTTC. Translated: CASRRQGQVTYEQYF.

Here the CDR3 DNA reads TGTGCCAGCAGCTCAGGACAGCTGAACACTGAAGCTTTCTTT. Translated: CASSSGQLNTEAFF. This rearrangement joins TRBV7-9 to TRBJ1-1; possibly TRBD1 for D (6 bases). CDR3 length: 14 residues. Per the germline V gene, CDR1 is SEHNR and CDR2 is FQNEAQ (reference sequence). Trimming pared 4 bases from V and 0 bases from J, leaving 9 bases between.

This sequence joins TRBV2 and TRBJ2-1; 7 nucleotides line up with TRBD2. Germline-derived CDR1 and CDR2 are SNHLY and FYNNEI. The CDR3 length is 15 residues. With V trimmed by 1 base and J by 6 bases, 6 bases remained unmatched. The DNA for the CDR3 is TGTGCCAGCAGTGAAGGCCTAGCGGAGACCAATGAGCAGTTCTTC. Translation gives CASSEGLAETNEQFF.

The genes are TRBV28 and TRBJ2-2; TRBD1 agrees at 10 bases. The germline CDR1 and CDR2 sequences are MDHEN and SYDVKM. The V and J ends lost 6 bases and 5 bases, in that order; junction bases with no gene match: 6. CDR3 length: 15 residues. The CDR3 loop is CASRATGGGTGELFF. The CDR3 DNA follows: TGTGCCAGCAGAGCGACAGGGGGCGGGACCGGGGAGCTGTTTTTT.

The chain uses TRBV11-2 and TRBJ1-2; the D gene is possibly TRBD1 (6 bases). Germline CDR1 and CDR2: SGHAT and FQNNGV. This CDR3 is built from 16 residues. V was cut by 0 bases and J by 4 bases, with 15 bases left in between. The CDR3 sequence: CASSLDRGGRTYGYTF. The CDR3 DNA reads as TGTGCCAGCAGCTTAGATCGGGGGGGCAGAACCTATGGCTACACCTTC.

A word on this clone: The identical CDR3 is also encoded by other nucleotide sequences in the sample. The chain joins TRBV28 to TRBJ2-7; D remains ambiguous. CDR3 length: 11 amino acids. Trimming pared 2 bases from V and 4 bases from J, leaving 3 bases between. CDR1 and CDR2 from the germline V gene are MDHEN and SYDVKM. CDR3 region: CASSLRYEQYF. The CDR3 region has the DNA TGTGCCAGCAGTTTACGGTACGAGCAGTACTTC. Drawing the rest from reference TRBV28 and TRBJ2-7, the complete variable domain is DVKVTQSSRYLVKRTGEKVFLECVQDMDHENMFWYRQDPGLGLRLIYFSYDVKMKEKGDIPEGYSVSREKKERFSLILESASTNQTSMYLCASSLRYEQYFGPGTRLTVT.

The V call is TRBV7-2, the J call TRBJ2-7, with 9 bases lining up with TRBD2. The trim removed 6 bases at V and 0 bases at J, leaving 9 bases unmatched. This CDR3 has 16 amino acids. Germline CDR1 and CDR2: SGHTA and FQGNSA. CDR3 in DNA: TGTGCCAGCAGTGTATCCCTTAGCGGGAGCTCCTACGAGCAGTACTTC. It is translated as CASSVSLSGSSYEQYF.